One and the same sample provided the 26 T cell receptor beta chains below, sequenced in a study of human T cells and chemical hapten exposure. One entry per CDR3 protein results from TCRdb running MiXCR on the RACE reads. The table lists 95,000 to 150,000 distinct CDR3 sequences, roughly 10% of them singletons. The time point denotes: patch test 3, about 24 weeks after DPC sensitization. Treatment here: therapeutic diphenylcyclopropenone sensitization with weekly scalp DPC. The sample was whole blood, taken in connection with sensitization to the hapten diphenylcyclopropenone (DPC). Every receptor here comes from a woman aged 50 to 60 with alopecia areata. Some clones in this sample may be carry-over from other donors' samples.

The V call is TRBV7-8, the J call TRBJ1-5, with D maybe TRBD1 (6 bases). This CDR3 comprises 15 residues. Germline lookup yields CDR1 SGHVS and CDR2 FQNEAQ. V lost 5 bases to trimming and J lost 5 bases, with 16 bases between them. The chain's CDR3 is CASSPRQDSYQPQHF. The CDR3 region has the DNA TGTGCCAGCAGCCCCCGCCAGGACAGCTATCAGCCCCAGCATTTT.

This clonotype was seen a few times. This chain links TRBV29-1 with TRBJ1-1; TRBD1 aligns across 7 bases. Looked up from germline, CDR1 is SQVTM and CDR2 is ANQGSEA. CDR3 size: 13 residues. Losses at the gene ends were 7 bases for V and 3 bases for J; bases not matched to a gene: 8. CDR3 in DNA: TGCAGCGCCAAACAGGGGATGGACACTGAAGCTTTCTTT. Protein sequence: CSAKQGMDTEAFF.

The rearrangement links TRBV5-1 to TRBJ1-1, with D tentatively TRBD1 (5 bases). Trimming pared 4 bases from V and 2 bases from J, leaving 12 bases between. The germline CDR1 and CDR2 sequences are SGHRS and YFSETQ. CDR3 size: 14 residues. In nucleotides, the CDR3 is TGCGCCAGCAGCGGAGACAGAATAAACACTGAAGCTTTCTTT. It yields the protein CASSGDRINTEAFF.

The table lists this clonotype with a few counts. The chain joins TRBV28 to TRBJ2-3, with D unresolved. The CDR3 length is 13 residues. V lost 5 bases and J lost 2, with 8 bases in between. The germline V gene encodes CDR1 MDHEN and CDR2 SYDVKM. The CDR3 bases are TGTGCCAGCAGTCTGACTGACACAGATACGCAGTATTTT. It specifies CASSLTDTDTQYF.

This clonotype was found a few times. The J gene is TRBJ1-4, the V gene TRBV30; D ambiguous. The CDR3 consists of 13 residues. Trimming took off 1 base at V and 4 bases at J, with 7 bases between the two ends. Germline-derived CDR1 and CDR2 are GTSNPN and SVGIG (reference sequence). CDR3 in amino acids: CAWSGVLNEKLFF. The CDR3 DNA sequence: TGTGCCTGGAGTGGAGTCCTTAATGAAAAACTGTTTTTT.

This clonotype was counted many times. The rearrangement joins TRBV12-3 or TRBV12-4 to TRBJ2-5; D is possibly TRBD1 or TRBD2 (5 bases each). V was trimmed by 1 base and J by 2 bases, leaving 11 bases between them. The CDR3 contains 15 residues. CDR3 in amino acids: CASSLEQGVQETQYF. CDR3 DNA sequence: TGTGCCAGCAGTTTAGAGCAGGGAGTACAAGAGACCCAGTACTTC.

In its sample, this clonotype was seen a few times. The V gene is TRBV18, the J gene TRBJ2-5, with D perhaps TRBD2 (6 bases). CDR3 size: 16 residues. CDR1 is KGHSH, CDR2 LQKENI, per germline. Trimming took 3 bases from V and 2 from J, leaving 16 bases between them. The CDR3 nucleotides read TGTGCCAGCTCACCTCCCTCTGGTAGCGGTCAAGAGACCCAGTACTTC. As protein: CASSPPSGSGQETQYF. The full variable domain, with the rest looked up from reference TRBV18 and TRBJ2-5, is NAGVMQNPRHLVRRRGQEARLRCSPMKGHSHVYWYRQLPEEGLKFMVYLQKENIIDESGMPKERFSAEFPKEGPSILRIQQVVRGDSAAYFCASSPPSGSGQETQYFGPGTRLLVL.

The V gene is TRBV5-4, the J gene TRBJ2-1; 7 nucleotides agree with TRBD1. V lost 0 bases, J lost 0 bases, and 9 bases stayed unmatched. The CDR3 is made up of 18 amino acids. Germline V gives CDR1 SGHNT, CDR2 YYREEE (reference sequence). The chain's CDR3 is CASSLAGLGDSSYNEQFF. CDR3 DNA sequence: TGTGCCAGCAGCTTGGCCGGACTTGGGGACAGCTCCTACAATGAGCAGTTCTTC.

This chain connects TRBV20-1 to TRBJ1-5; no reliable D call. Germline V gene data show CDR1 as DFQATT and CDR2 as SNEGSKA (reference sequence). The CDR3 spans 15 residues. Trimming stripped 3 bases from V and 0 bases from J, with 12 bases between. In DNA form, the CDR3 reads TGCAGTGCTAGCGTTGGACTGACTAGCAATCAGCCCCAGCATTTT. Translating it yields CSASVGLTSNQPQHF.

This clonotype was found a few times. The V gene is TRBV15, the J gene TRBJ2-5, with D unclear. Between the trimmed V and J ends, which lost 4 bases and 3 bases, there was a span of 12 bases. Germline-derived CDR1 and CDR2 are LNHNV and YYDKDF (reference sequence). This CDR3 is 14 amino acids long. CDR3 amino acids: CATSTTEPEETQYF. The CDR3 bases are TGTGCCACCAGCACCACTGAGCCGGAAGAGACCCAGTACTTC.

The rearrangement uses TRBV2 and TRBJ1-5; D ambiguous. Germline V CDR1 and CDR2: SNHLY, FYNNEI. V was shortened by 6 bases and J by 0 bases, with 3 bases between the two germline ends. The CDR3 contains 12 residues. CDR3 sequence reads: CASRGSNQPQHF. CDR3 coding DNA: TGTGCCAGCAGGGGTAGCAATCAGCCCCAGCATTTT.

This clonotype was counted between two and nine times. CDR3 sequence: CASSQSGKEQYF. The CDR3 DNA follows: TGTGCCAGCAGCCAATCAGGAAAGGAGCAGTACTTC. The chain is built from TRBV3-1 and TRBJ2-7; no clear D gene. V was trimmed by 2 bases and J by 7 bases, leaving 9 bases between them. Germline-derived CDR1 and CDR2 are LGHDT and YNNKEL (reference sequence). The CDR3 has 12 residues.

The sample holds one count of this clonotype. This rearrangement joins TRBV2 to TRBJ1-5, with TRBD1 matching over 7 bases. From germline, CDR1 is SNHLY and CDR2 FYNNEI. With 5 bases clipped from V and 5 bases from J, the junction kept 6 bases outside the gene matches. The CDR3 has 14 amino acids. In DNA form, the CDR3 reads TGTGCCAGCAGTCCACAGGGGAGATATCAGCCCCAGCATTTT. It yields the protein CASSPQGRYQPQHF.

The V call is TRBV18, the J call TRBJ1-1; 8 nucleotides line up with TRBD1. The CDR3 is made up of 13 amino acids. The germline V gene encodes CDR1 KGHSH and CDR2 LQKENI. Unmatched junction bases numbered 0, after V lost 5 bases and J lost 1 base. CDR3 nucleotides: TGTGCCAGCTCAGGACAGGGGAACACTGAAGCTTTCTTT. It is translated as CASSGQGNTEAFF.

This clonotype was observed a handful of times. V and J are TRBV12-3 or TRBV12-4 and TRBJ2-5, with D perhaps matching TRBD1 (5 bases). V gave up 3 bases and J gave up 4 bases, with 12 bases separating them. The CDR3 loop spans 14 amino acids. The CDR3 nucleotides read TGTGCCAGCAGTTTCTCAGGGTCGAGAGAGACCCAGTACTTC. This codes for CASSFSGSRETQYF.

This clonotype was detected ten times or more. The CDR3 DNA follows: TGTGCCAGCAGTTTAGCCCGGTATGGCTACACCTTC. This translates into CASSLARYGYTF. The chain joins TRBV12-3 or TRBV12-4 to TRBJ1-2; D not certain. The ends were cut back, 0 bases at V and 5 bases at J, with 4 bases in the middle. This CDR3 is 12 amino acids long.

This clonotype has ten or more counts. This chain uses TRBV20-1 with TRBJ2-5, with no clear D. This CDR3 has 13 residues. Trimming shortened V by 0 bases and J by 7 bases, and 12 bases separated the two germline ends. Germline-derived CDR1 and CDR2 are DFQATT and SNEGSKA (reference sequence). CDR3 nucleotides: TGCAGTGCTAGAGACGCGCTGTTGCCGACCCAGTACTTC. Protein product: CSARDALLPTQYF.

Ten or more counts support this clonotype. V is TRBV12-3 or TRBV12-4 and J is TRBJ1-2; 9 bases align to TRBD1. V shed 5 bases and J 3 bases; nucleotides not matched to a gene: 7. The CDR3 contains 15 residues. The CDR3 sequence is CASSARTGEDYGYTF. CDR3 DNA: TGTGCCAGCAGTGCCCGGACAGGGGAAGACTATGGCTACACCTTC.

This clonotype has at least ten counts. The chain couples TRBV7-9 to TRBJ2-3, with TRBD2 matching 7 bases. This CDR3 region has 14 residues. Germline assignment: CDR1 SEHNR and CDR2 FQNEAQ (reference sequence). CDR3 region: CVLTREVSTDTQYF. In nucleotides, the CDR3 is TGTGTCCTTACCCGGGAGGTTAGCACAGATACGCAGTATTTT.

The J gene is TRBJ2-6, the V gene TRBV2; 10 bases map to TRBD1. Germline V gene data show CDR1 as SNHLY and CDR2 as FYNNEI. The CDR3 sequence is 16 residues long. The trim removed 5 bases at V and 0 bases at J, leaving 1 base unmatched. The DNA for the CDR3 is TGTGCCAGCAGTAGGGACAGGGGCTCTGGGGCCAACGTCCTGACTTTC. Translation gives CASSRDRGSGANVLTF.

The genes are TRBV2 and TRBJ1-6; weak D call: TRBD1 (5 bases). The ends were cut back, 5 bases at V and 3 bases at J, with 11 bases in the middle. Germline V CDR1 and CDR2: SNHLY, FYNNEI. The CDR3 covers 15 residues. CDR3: CASSRGEIYNSPLHF. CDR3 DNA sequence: TGTGCCAGCAGTAGGGGAGAGATCTATAATTCACCCCTCCACTTT.

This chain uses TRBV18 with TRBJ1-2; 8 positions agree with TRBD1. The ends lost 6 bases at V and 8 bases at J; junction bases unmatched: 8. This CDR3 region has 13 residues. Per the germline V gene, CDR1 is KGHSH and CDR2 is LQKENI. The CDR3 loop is CASSPLTGEGYTF. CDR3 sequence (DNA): TGTGCCAGCTCCCCTTTGACAGGGGAGGGCTACACCTTC.

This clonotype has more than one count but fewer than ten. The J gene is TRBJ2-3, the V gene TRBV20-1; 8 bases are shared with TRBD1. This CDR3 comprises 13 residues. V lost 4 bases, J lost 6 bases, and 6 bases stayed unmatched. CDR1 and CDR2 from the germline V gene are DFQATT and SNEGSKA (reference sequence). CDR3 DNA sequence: TGCAGTGCTATGACAGGGGTGGTGGATACGCAGTATTTT. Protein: CSAMTGVVDTQYF.

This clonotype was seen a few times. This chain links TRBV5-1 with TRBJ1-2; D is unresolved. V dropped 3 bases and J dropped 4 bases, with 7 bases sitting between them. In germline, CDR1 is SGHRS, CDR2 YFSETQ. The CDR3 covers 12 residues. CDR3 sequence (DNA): TGCGCCAGCAGCTCTGAATTCTATGGCTACACCTTC. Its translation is CASSSEFYGYTF.

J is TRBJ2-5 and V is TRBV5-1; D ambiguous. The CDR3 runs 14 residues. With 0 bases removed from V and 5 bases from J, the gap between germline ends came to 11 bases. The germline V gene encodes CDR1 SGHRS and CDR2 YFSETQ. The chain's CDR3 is CASSLGNTGETQYF. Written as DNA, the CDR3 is TGCGCCAGCAGCTTGGGGAACACGGGTGAGACCCAGTACTTC.

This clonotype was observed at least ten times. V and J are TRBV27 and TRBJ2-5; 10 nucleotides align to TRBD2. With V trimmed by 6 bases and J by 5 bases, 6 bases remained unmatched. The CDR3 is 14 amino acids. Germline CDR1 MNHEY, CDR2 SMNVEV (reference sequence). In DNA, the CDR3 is TGTGCCAGCAGAGGGCTAGCGGGAGTTGAGACCCAGTACTTC. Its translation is CASRGLAGVETQYF.